The source of this T cell receptor beta chain is a study of identical twins. Findings and caveats of the study: Not following the same donors, the study drew its conclusions from cross-sectional statistical analysis. A lower insertion count was a feature of abundant cord blood beta clonotypes, with no such feature in memory repertoires.

This clonotype was counted between two and nine times. Its antigen remains unidentified. TCRdb re-analysed the 5' RACE reads in MiXCR, keeping a single row per CDR3 protein. The table has 600,000 to 850,000 distinct CDR3 sequences, about 20% seen once; the top ten hold about an eighth. Per the germline V gene, CDR1 is DFQATT and CDR2 is SNEGSKA (reference sequence). This CDR3 contains 12 residues. With 6 bases removed from V and 3 bases from J, the gap between germline ends came to 8 bases. The same data also went into a second study, on T cells expressing NK-cell markers. In that study: Of the CD8+ T cell pool in about 6 donors, about 1.0-7.5% was accounted for by dominant NKG2C+ clonotypes. Where several donors were concerned, these clonotypes also led the CD3+CD56-NKG2C+ fraction.

The chain has TRBV20-1 and TRBJ2-2; D gene uncertain. The sequence came from a woman under 30 in good health. The sequenced sample consisted of PBMCs. This CDR3 reads CSADTYTGELFF. Here the CDR3 DNA reads TGCAGTGCCGATACGTACACCGGGGAGCTGTTTTTT.